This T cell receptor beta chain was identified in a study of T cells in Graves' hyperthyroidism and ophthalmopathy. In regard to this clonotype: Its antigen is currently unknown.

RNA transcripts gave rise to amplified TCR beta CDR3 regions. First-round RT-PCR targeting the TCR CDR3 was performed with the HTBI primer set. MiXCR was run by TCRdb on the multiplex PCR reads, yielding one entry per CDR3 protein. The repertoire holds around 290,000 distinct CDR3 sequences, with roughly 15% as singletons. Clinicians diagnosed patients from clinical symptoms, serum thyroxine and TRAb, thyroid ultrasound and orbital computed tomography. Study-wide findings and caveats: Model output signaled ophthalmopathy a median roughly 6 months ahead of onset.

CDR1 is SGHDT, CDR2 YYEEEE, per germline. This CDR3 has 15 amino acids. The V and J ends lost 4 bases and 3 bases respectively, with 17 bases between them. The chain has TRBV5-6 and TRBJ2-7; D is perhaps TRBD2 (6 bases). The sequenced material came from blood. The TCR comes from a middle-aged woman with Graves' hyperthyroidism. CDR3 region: CASSAGHRSVYEQYF. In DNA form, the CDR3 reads TGTGCCAGCAGCGCGGGGCACAGGTCCGTCTACGAGCAGTACTTC.